The present T cell receptor (beta chain) was sequenced within a study of OX40 agonist ivuxolimab in advanced cancers. Here immunoSEQ multiplex PCR was the method, and the copy in TCRdb shows in-frame clones only, minus some. The table includes around 100,000 clones, 89% detected once. The length of the CDR3 is 15 residues. Germline CDR1 LNHNV, CDR2 YYDKDF (reference sequence). V gave up 3 bases and J gave up 1 base, with 12 bases separating them. V gene TRBV15 combines with J gene TRBJ1-1; D is ambiguous. This receptor was taken from an adult with an advanced solid tumor such as melanoma, head and neck, liver or kidney cancer. Here the sequenced sample was CD4+ or CD8+ T cells sorted from blood, taken in a trial of the OX40 agonist ivuxolimab. Here the CDR3 reads CATSRPYSRNTEAFF. The CDR3 bases are TGTGCCACCAGCAGGCCGTACTCGCGGAACACTGAAGCTTTCTTT. The complete variable domain, with remaining parts taken from reference TRBV15 and TRBJ1-1, reads DAMVIQNPRYQVTQFGKPVTLSCSQTLNHNVMYWYQQKSSQAPKLLFHYYDKDFNNEADTPDNFQSRRPNTSFCFLDIRSPGLGDTAMYLCATSRPYSRNTEAFFGQGTRLTVV.